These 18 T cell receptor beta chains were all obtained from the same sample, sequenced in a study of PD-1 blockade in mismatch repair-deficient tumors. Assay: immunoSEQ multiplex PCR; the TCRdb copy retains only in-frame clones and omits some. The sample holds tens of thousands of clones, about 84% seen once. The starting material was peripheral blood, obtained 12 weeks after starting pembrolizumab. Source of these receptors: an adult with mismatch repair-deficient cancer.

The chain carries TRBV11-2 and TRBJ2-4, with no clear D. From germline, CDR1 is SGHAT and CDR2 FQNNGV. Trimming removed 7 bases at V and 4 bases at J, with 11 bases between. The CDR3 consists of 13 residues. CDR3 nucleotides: TGTGCCAGCACCCCCGGAAGTAAAAACATTCAGTACTTC. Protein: CASTPGSKNIQYF.

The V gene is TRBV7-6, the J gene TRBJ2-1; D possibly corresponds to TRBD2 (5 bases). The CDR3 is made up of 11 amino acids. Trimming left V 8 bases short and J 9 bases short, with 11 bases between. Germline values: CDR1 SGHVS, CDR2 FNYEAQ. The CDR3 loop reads CASSTSGEQFF. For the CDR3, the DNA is TGTGCCAGCTCCACCAGCGGTGAGCAGTTCTTC. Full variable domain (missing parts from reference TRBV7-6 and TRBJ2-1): GAGVSQSPRYKVTKRGQDVALRCDPISGHVSLYWYRQALGQGPEFLTYFNYEAQQDKSGLPNDRFSAERPEGSISTLTIQRTEQRDSAMYRCASSTSGEQFFGPGTRLTVL.

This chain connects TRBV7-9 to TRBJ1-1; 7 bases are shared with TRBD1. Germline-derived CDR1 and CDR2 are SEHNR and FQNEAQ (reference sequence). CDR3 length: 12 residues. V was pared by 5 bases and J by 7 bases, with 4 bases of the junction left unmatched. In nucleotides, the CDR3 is TGTGCCAGCAGCCGTGGGACAGATGAAGCTTTCTTT. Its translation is CASSRGTDEAFF. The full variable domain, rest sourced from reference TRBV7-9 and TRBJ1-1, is DTGVSQNPRHKITKRGQNVTFRCDPISEHNRLYWYRQTLGQGPEFLTYFQNEAQLEKSRLLSDRFSAERPKGSFSTLEIQRTEQGDSAMYLCASSRGTDEAFFGQGTRLTVV.

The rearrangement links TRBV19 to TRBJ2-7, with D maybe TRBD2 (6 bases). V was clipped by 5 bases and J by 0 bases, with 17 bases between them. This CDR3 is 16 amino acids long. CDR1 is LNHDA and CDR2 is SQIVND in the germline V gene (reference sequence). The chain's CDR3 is CASSVSGTSSSYEQYF. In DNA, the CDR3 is TGTGCCAGTAGTGTCTCCGGGACTTCGAGCTCCTACGAGCAGTACTTC.

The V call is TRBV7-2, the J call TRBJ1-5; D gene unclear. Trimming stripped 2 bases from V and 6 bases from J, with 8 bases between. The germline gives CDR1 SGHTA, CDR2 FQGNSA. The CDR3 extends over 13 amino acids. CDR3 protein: CASSLRTGQPQHF. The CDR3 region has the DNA TGTGCCAGCAGCTTACGGACGGGTCAGCCCCAGCATTTT.

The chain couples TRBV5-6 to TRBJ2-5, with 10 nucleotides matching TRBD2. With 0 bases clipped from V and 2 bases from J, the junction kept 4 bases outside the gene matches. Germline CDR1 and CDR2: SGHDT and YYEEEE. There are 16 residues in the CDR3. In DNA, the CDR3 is TGTGCCAGCAGCTTGGGAGCGGGAGGGCCTCAAGAGACCCAGTACTTC. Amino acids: CASSLGAGGPQETQYF. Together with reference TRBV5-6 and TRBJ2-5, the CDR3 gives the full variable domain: DAGVTQSPTHLIKTRGQQVTLRCSPKSGHDTVSWYQQALGQGPQFIFQYYEEEERQRGNFPDRFSGHQFPNYSSELNVNALLLGDSALYLCASSLGAGGPQETQYFGPGTRLLVL.

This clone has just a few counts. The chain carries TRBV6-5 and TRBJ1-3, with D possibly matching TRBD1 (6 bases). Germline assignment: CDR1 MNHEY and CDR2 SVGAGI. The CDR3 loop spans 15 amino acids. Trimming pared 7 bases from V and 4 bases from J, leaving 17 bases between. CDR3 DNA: TGTGCCAGCACCAACAGGGTTAAGGCAGGAAACACCATATATTTT. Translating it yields CASTNRVKAGNTIYF.

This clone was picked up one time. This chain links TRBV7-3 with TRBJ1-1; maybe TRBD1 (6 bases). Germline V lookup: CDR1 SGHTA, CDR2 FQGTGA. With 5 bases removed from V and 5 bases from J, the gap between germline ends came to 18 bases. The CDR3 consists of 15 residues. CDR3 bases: TGTGCCAGCAGCGAGGTTGGGGGCAAAGGGACTGAAGCTTTCTTT. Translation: CASSEVGGKGTEAFF.

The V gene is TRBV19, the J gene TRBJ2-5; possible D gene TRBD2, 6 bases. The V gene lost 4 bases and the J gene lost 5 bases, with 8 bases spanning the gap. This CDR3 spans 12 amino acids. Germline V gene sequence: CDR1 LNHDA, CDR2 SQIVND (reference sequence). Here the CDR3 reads CASSTRGETQYF. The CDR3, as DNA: TGTGCCAGTAGTACTCGGGGGGAGACCCAGTACTTC.

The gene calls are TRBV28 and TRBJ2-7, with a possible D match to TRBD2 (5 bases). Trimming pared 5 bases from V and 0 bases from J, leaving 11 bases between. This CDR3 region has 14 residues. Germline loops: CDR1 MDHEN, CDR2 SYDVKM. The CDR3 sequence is CASSGGYRSYEQYF. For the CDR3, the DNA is TGTGCCAGCAGTGGCGGGTACCGCTCCTACGAGCAGTACTTC.

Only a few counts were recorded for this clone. DNA for the CDR3: TGTGCTAGTGGTTTGGGGGTGGCGACGAACACTGAAGCTTTCTTT. This sequence encodes CASGLGVATNTEAFF. V is TRBV12-5 and J is TRBJ1-1; D gene unclear. V lost 1 base, J lost 1 base, and 10 bases lay in between. In germline, CDR1 is LGHNT, CDR2 FRNRAP. There are 15 residues in the CDR3. The full variable domain, its missing parts supplied by reference TRBV12-5 and TRBJ1-1, is DARVTQTPRHKVTEMGQEVTMRCQPILGHNTVFWYRQTMMQGLELLAYFRNRAPLDDSGMPKDRFSAEMPDATLATLKIQPSEPRDSAVYFCASGLGVATNTEAFFGQGTRLTVV.

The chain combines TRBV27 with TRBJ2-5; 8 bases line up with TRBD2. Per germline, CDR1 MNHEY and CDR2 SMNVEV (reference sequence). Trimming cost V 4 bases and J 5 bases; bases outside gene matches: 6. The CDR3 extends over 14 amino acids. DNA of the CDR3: TGTGCCAGCAGTTCCCCCGGGGGGGCGGAGACCCAGTACTTC. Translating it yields CASSSPGGAETQYF.

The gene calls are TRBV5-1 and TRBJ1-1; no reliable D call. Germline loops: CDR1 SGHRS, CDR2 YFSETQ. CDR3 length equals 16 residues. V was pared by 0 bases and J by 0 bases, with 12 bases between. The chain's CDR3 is CASSLAPMDLNTEAFF. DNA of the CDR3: TGCGCCAGCAGCTTGGCCCCCATGGATTTGAACACTGAAGCTTTCTTT.

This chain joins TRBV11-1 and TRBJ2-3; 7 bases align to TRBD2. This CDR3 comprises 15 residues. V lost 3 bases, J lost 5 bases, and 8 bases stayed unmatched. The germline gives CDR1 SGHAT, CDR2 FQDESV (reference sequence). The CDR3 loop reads CASSFSGGGEDTQYF. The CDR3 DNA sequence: TGTGCCAGCAGCTTTTCGGGAGGTGGGGAAGATACGCAGTATTTT.

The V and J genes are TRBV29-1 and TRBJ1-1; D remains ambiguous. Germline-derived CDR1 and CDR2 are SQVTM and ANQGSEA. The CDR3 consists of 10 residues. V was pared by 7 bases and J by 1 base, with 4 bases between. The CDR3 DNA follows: TGCAGCGGGGCGAACACTGAAGCTTTCTTT. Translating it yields CSGANTEAFF.

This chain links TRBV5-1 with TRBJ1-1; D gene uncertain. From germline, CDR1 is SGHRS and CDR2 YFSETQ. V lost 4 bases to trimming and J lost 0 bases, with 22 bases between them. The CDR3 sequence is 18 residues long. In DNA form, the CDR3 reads TGCGCCAGCAGCCCGAACGGAGGGCTATCGGTATTGAACACTGAAGCTTTCTTT. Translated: CASSPNGGLSVLNTEAFF. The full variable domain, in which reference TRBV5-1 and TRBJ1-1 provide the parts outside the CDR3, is KAGVTQTPRYLIKTRGQQVTLSCSPISGHRSVSWYQQTPGQGLQFLFEYFSETQRNKGNFPGRFSGRQFSNSRSEMNVSTLELGDSALYLCASSPNGGLSVLNTEAFFGQGTRLTVV.

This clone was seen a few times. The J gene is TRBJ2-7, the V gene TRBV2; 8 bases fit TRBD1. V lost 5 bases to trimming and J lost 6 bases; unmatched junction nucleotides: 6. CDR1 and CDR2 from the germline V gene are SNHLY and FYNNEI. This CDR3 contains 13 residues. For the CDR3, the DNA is TGTGCCAGCAGTAACAGGGGGTCGGGCGAGCAGTACTTC. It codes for CASSNRGSGEQYF.

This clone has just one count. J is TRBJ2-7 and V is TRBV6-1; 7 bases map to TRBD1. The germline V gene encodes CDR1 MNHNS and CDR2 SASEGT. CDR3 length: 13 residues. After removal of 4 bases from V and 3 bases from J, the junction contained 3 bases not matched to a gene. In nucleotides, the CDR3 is TGTGCCAGCAGTGCCCGGACAGGCTACGAGCAGTACTTC. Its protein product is CASSARTGYEQYF.